The sequence of this T cell receptor beta chain was determined in a study of blood T cell repertoires in COVID-19. Overall study context: Samples came from the United States, Italy and Spain, spanning acute and convalescent COVID-19. T cells, B-cell-depleted T cells, or PBMCs provided the cDNA or gDNA that served as material.

The CDR3 loop spans 15 amino acids. Trimming removed 0 bases from V and 2 bases from J, with 11 bases in between. Germline lookup yields CDR1 SGDLS and CDR2 YYNGEE. Per the authors' pipeline: Reference gene primers were amplified, and this amplification served to estimate nucleated cell counts. The method was immunoSEQ multiplex PCR; TCRdb's version includes in-frame clones alone and lacks a portion of them. That table furnishes V, J and clone size, whereas the DNA furnished D and trimming. This repertoire shows about 100,000 clones, approximately 84% found once; its top ten account for 9.5% to 10%. The rearrangement links TRBV9 to TRBJ1-1; maybe TRBD1 (6 bases). This receptor was taken from a man aged 35 to 55 with active or convalescent COVID-19. Sequencing was carried out using peripheral blood. CDR3 sequence reads: CASSVVGGKNTEAFF. The CDR3 DNA follows: TGTGCCAGCAGCGTAGTAGGGGGAAAAAACACTGAAGCTTTCTTT.